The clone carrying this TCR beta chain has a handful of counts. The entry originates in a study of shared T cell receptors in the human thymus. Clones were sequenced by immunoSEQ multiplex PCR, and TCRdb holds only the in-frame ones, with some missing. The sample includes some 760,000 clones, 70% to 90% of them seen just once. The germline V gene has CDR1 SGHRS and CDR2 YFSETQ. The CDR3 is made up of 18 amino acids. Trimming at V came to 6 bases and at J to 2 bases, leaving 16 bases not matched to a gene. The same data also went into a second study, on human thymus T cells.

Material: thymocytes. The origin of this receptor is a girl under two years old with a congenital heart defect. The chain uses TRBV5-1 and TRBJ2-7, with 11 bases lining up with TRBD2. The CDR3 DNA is TGCGCCAGCACCGAGAGGCCTTTGGCTAGCGGGGGGCCCTACGAGCAGTACTTC. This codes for CASTERPLASGGPYEQYF. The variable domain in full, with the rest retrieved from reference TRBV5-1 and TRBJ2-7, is KAGVTQTPRYLIKTRGQQVTLSCSPISGHRSVSWYQQTPGQGLQFLFEYFSETQRNKGNFPGRFSGRQFSNSRSEMNVSTLELGDSALYLCASTERPLASGGPYEQYFGPGTRLTVT.